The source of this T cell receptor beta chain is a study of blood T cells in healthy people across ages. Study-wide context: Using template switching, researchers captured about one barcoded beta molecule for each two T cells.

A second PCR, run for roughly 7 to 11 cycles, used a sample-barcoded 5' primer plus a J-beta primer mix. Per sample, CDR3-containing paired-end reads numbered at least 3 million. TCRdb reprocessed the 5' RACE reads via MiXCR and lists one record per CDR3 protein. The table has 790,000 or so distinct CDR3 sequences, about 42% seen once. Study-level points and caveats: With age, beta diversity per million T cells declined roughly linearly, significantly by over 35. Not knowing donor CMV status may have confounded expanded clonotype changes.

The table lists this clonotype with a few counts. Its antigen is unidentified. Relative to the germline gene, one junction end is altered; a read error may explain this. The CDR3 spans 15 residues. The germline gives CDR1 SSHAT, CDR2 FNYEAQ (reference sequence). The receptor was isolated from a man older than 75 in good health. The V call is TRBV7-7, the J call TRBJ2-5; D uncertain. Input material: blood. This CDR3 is CASSLGLGLQETQYF. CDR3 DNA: TGTGCTAGCAGCTTAGGTCTGGGCCTCCAAGAGACCCAGTACTTC.